This T cell receptor (beta chain) was captured in a study of post-analysis software for immune sequencing data. For the study at large: Relapsing-remitting, secondary progressive and progressive-relapsing forms made up the multiple sclerosis disease courses. Findings and caveats of the study: There were five TRBV segments more frequent in patients than controls, and TRBV5-6, TRBV5-1 and TRBV20-1 were among them. Versus controls, multiple sclerosis patients showed significantly lower diversity (normalized Chao1).

As for this clonotype: The antigen remains undetermined.

Sequencing libraries made from TCR beta cDNA carried unique molecular identifiers. Input amounts of about 0.95 to 11 million T cells were used. These gave 500,000 or so cDNA molecules, so each molecule approximated one T cell. TCRdb called the PCR reads again in MiXCR, with one record for every CDR3 protein. The sample carries about 430,000 distinct CDR3 sequences, less than 40% recorded once. The germline V and J ends were trimmed by 6 bases and 8 bases, with 20 bases remaining between them. The CDR3 runs 15 residues. Sequencing was carried out using blood. The chain has TRBV12-3 or TRBV12-4 and TRBJ2-1, with D tentatively TRBD1 (6 bases). The TCR was taken from a girl aged 2 to 10 with multiple sclerosis. This chain's CDR3 is CASRPTGSGFYEQFF. The CDR3 bases are TGTGCCAGCAGACCCACAGGGTCCGGATTCTATGAGCAGTTCTTC.